Listed below are T cell receptor beta chains from one sample, sequenced in a study of T cell responses to AZD1222 COVID-19 vaccine. Profiling relied on immunoSEQ multiplex PCR, and the TCRdb table lists in-frame clones only, not all of them. The sample shows about 150,000 clones, 94% of them seen only once. The sequenced sample was peripheral blood, obtained on day 0 of AZD1222 vaccination. The receptors come from an adult in good health. The CDR3 runs from the conserved cysteine through the conserved F or W. D genes are given only for firm matches. Not all rows give a size; the values are once, few, many and, for expanded clones, a class.

v_gene	d_gene	abundance	j_gene	CDR3nt	CDR3aa
TRBV9	.	.	TRBJ2-5	TGTGCCAGCAGCGTAGGCCCGGGGCCCCAAGAGACCCAGTACTTC	CASSVGPGPQETQYF
TRBV11-2	.	.	TRBJ1-4	TGTGCCAGCAGCCGAACCCGGGGCGCAAGTTATGAAAAACTGTTTTTT	CASSRTRGASYEKLFF
TRBV5-6	TRBD2	.	TRBJ2-1	TGTGCCAGCAGCGGGGGACTAGCGGGAGTTCGGCGTGAGCAGTTCTTC	CASSGGLAGVRREQFF
TRBV18	.	.	TRBJ2-1	TGTGCCAGCTCACCACCCTCCAGGCCCACCTCTAGCCATGAGCAGTTCTTC	CASSPPSRPTSSHEQFF
TRBV6-5	.	.	TRBJ1-2	TGTGCCAGCAGCCTAACCTCCCTATTGGGAGGCTACACCTTC	CASSLTSLLGGYTF
TRBV18	TRBD1	few	TRBJ1-1	TGTGCCAGCTCACCGGACAGGGGTGCTTTCTTT	CASSPDRGAFF
TRBV2	TRBD1	.	TRBJ1-1	TGTGCCAGCAGGACAGGGGGCGGGCCTGAAGCTTTCTTT	CASRTGGGPEAFF
TRBV6-6	TRBD1	.	TRBJ1-1	TGTGCCAGCAGTTACTCCGAAGGGACAGTTAACACTGAAGCTTTCTTT	CASSYSEGTVNTEAFF
TRBV5-4	TRBD2	.	TRBJ2-1	TGTGCCAGCAGCCCCCATGGGGCGGGACTAGCTTACAATGAGCAGTTCTTC	CASSPHGAGLAYNEQFF
TRBV2	TRBD1	.	TRBJ1-4	TGTGCCAGCGAGGGGGCTTGGCGGGTTAATGAAAAACTGTTTTTT	CASEGAWRVNEKLFF
TRBV16	TRBD2	.	TRBJ2-1	TGTGCCAGCAGCCTTAGCGGGAGTCCGAACAATGAGCAGTTCTTC	CASSLSGSPNNEQFF